The 29 T cell receptor beta chains in this list originate from one sample, sequenced in a study of beta chain features in type 1 diabetes. cDNA synthesis used the whole RNA isolate, giving expressed TCRB sequences. Profiled with immunoSEQ multiplex PCR; TCRdb holds only in-frame clones, not every one. This table has 250,000 or so clones, 27% appearing once. The material sequenced was central memory CD4+ T cells from blood. These receptors all stem from a man in his thirties or forties in good health.

Turning to this clone: This sample also contains other DNA sequences that code for the same CDR3. The chain uses TRBV9 and TRBJ2-1, with 8 bases that match TRBD2. Germline-derived CDR1 and CDR2 are SGDLS and YYNGEE. This CDR3 has 15 amino acids. Trimming removed 3 bases from V and 0 bases from J; junction bases left unmatched: 2. CDR3 residues: CASSASGGSYNEQFF. In DNA, the CDR3 is TGTGCCAGCAGCGCGAGCGGGGGCTCCTACAATGAGCAGTTCTTC.

Only a few counts were recorded for this clone. At the DNA level, this CDR3 is encoded by other sequences in the same sample as well. The rearrangement uses TRBV7-2 and TRBJ2-3; 9 bases line up with TRBD1. The CDR3 is 15 residues long. Germline assignment: CDR1 SGHTA and CDR2 FQGNSA. Trimming removed 5 bases from V and 1 base from J; junction bases left unmatched: 4. CDR3: CASSLDRGRTDTQYF. The CDR3 DNA reads as TGTGCCAGCAGCCTGGACAGGGGACGCACAGATACGCAGTATTTT.

This clone was recorded a few times. V usage is TRBV7-2 and J usage is TRBJ1-6, with D tentatively TRBD1 (6 bases). The CDR3 loop spans 14 amino acids. Trimming removed 3 bases from V and 8 bases from J, with 11 bases in between. CDR1 and CDR2 from the germline V gene are SGHTA and FQGNSA. CDR3 residues: CASSFAGEDSPLHF. CDR3 in DNA: TGTGCCAGCAGCTTCGCAGGGGAGGATTCACCCCTCCACTTT.

The V gene is TRBV15, the J gene TRBJ2-5; the D is unclear. The CDR3 consists of 15 residues. The germline V gene encodes CDR1 LNHNV and CDR2 YYDKDF (reference sequence). The ends were cut back, 0 bases at V and 5 bases at J, with 13 bases in the middle. CDR3 in DNA: TGTGCCACCAGCAGAGATAGGACGGTTGTGGAGACCCAGTACTTC. It specifies CATSRDRTVVETQYF.

This clone was seen a few times. The chain is built from TRBV19 and TRBJ2-1, with 8 bases matching TRBD1. The CDR3 runs 15 residues. The J segment lost 3 bases and the V segment lost 7 bases, leaving 8 bases of the junction unmatched. CDR1 is LNHDA and CDR2 is SQIVND in the germline V gene (reference sequence). The CDR3 loop is CASTPRDRRYNEQFF. The CDR3 DNA follows: TGTGCCAGTACTCCCCGGGACAGGCGCTACAATGAGCAGTTCTTC. The entire variable domain, with the rest obtained from reference TRBV19 and TRBJ2-1, is as follows: DGGITQSPKYLFRKEGQNVTLSCEQNLNHDAMYWYRQDPGQGLRLIYYSQIVNDFQKGDIAEGYSVSREKKESFPLTVTSAQKNPTAFYLCASTPRDRRYNEQFFGPGTRLTVL.

On this clone itself: Different DNA sequences within this sample yield the same CDR3. V and J are TRBV7-2 and TRBJ2-1, with 10 bases matching TRBD1. The V gene end was trimmed by 5 bases and the J gene end by 6 bases; junction bases not matched to a gene: 4. The length of the CDR3 is 14 residues. The germline gives CDR1 SGHTA, CDR2 FQGNSA. CDR3 nucleotides: TGTGCCAGCAGCCTCGGACAGGGGGGCAATGAGCAGTTCTTC. It translates to CASSLGQGGNEQFF.

This clone was seen many times. The chain combines TRBV5-1 with TRBJ2-1; a weak D match, TRBD2 (5 bases). With 1 base removed from V and 3 bases from J, the gap between germline ends came to 11 bases. There are 15 residues in the CDR3. The V gene's germline CDR1 is SGHRS and CDR2 YFSETQ. The CDR3 reads CASSLMGDYYNEQFF. DNA for the CDR3: TGCGCCAGCAGCTTGATGGGAGATTACTACAATGAGCAGTTCTTC.

This clone was counted only a few times. This chain joins TRBV30 and TRBJ2-7; perhaps TRBD1 as D (6 bases). The CDR3 covers 12 residues. The V gene lost 5 bases and the J gene lost 0 bases, with 8 bases spanning the gap. CDR1 GTSNPN and CDR2 SVGIG come from the germline V gene (reference sequence). The CDR3 nucleotides read TGTGCCTGGGGACAGCACTCCTACGAGCAGTACTTC. It encodes CAWGQHSYEQYF.

V gene TRBV7-9 combines with J gene TRBJ2-1; D is perhaps TRBD2 (5 bases). Trimming pared 5 bases from V and 9 bases from J, leaving 17 bases between. The CDR3 runs to 14 residues. Per the germline V gene, CDR1 is SEHNR and CDR2 is FQNEAQ (reference sequence). The CDR3 reads CASSQGILGGEQFF. The CDR3 coding sequence is TGTGCCAGCAGCCAAGGGATACTAGGTGGTGAGCAGTTCTTC.

The sample holds a few counts of this clone. This rearrangement joins TRBV30 to TRBJ2-3; D not certain. Germline CDR1 GTSNPN, CDR2 SVGIG (reference sequence). V lost 0 bases to trimming and J lost 5 bases, with 0 bases between them. This CDR3 region has 10 residues. CDR3 in amino acids: CAWSVDTQYF. The CDR3 coding sequence is TGTGCCTGGAGTGTAGATACGCAGTATTTT. The whole variable domain, filled in from reference TRBV30 and TRBJ2-3, reads SQTIHQWPATLVQPVGSPLSLECTVEGTSNPNLYWYRQAAGRGLQLLFYSVGIGQISSEVPQNLSASRPQDRQFILSSKKLLLSDSGFYLCAWSVDTQYFGPGTRLTVL.

This clone was seen only a few times. The chain carries TRBV9 and TRBJ2-2, with D maybe TRBD1 (6 bases). Germline assignment: CDR1 SGDLS and CDR2 YYNGEE. The V end was cut by 1 base, the J end by 5 bases, with 15 bases between. This CDR3 is built from 16 residues. The CDR3 sequence is CASSVSTGILTGELFF. The DNA of the CDR3 is TGTGCCAGCAGCGTATCTACAGGGATTTTGACCGGGGAGCTGTTTTTT.

The genes are TRBV27 and TRBJ2-7, with D perhaps TRBD1 or TRBD2 (5 bases each). This CDR3 is 15 amino acids long. Germline V gene lookup returns CDR1 MNHEY and CDR2 SMNVEV (reference sequence). Trimming took 6 bases from V and 2 from J, leaving 17 bases between them. The CDR3 spells CASSSSGRNTYEQYF. The CDR3 DNA follows: TGTGCCAGCAGCTCGTCGGGGCGGAACACCTACGAGCAGTACTTC.

This clone turned up a few times. V usage is TRBV2 and J usage is TRBJ2-3; D remains ambiguous. The CDR3 is made up of 14 amino acids. Germline V gene sequence: CDR1 SNHLY, CDR2 FYNNEI. V dropped 6 bases and J dropped 0 bases, with 10 bases sitting between them. Written as DNA, the CDR3 is TGTGCCAGCAGGCCTCCCCTAAGCACAGATACGCAGTATTTT. Translating gives CASRPPLSTDTQYF.

This chain uses TRBV25-1 with TRBJ1-6; TRBD1 is a possible D gene (5 bases). Germline V gene lookup returns CDR1 MGHDK and CDR2 SYGVNS. V was shortened by 2 bases and J by 8 bases, with 7 bases between the two germline ends. The CDR3 has 13 amino acids. CDR3 region: CASSEQGDSPLHF. The CDR3 DNA sequence: TGTGCCAGCAGTGAACAGGGCGATTCACCCCTCCACTTT.

The V gene is TRBV5-6, the J gene TRBJ2-3; no clear D. Germline CDR1 reads SGHDT; CDR2 reads YYEEEE. The CDR3 is 12 amino acids. V lost 4 bases and J 8 bases, leaving 11 bases between the germline ends. CDR3 sequence: CASSTQVGTQYF. The CDR3, as DNA: TGTGCCAGCAGCACCCAAGTGGGTACGCAGTATTTT.

The genes are TRBV7-2 and TRBJ2-3, with 12 bases lining up with TRBD2. Trimming removed 5 bases from V and 2 bases from J; junction bases left unmatched: 8. The germline CDR1 and CDR2 sequences are SGHTA and FQGNSA. There are 17 residues in the CDR3. CDR3 loop: CASSTRLAGAATDTQYF. CDR3 coding DNA: TGTGCCAGCAGCACCCGACTAGCGGGAGCGGCCACAGATACGCAGTATTTT.

This clone was detected many times. The chain uses TRBV5-1 and TRBJ2-1; 11 bases are a match to TRBD2. With V trimmed by 0 bases and J by 6 bases, 2 bases remained unmatched. Germline CDR1 SGHRS, CDR2 YFSETQ. This CDR3 is 15 amino acids long. The CDR3 sequence: CASSLVTSGTNEQFF. CDR3 bases: TGCGCCAGCAGCTTGGTGACTAGCGGGACCAATGAGCAGTTCTTC.

This chain connects TRBV7-8 to TRBJ1-1; D call uncertain. CDR1 and CDR2 from the germline V gene are SGHVS and FQNEAQ. The CDR3 totals 13 residues. The V and J ends lost 5 bases and 1 base respectively, with 8 bases between them. The CDR3 bases are TGTGCCAGCAGCCGTACAGAGAACACTGAAGCTTTCTTT. Amino acid sequence: CASSRTENTEAFF.

This rearrangement joins TRBV9 to TRBJ2-7; no clear D. Per the germline V gene, CDR1 is SGDLS and CDR2 is YYNGEE. V lost 3 bases and J 4 bases, leaving 11 bases between the germline ends. This CDR3 has 13 residues. CDR3 nucleotides: TGTGCCAGCAGCGCCGGGTCCTATTACGAGCAGTACTTC. Translation gives CASSAGSYYEQYF. Combining the CDR3 with reference TRBV9 and TRBJ2-7 gives the whole variable domain DSGVTQTPKHLITATGQRVTLRCSPRSGDLSVYWYQQSLDQGLQFLIQYYNGEERAKGNILERFSAQQFPDLHSELNLSSLELGDSALYFCASSAGSYYEQYFGPGTRLTVT.

This clone was counted a few times. V gene TRBV21-1 combines with J gene TRBJ1-6. TRBV21-1 is a listed pseudogene. The CDR3 runs 16 residues. In DNA, the CDR3 is TGTGCCAGCAGCAAACGAGGGCCCTACAATAATTCACCCCTCCACTTT. Residues: CASSKRGPYNNSPLHF.

The chain joins TRBV19 to TRBJ2-6; D remains unclear. The germline CDR1 and CDR2 sequences are LNHDA and SQIVND (reference sequence). Trimming left V 5 bases short and J 0 bases short, with 8 bases between. The CDR3 sequence is 15 residues long. CDR3 in DNA: TGTGCCAGTAGTGTACAGTCCTCTGGGGCCAACGTCCTGACTTTC. It translates to CASSVQSSGANVLTF.

The V call is TRBV12-5, the J call TRBJ2-1, with TRBD2 matching over 8 bases. The CDR3 is 15 amino acids. Germline V gene sequence: CDR1 LGHNT, CDR2 FRNRAP. Trimming took 1 base from V and 7 from J; bases not matched to a gene: 6. This CDR3 is CASGLESGRGNEQFF. The CDR3 DNA reads TGTGCTAGTGGTTTGGAGTCCGGGAGGGGGAATGAGCAGTTCTTC.

The chain employs TRBV5-1 and TRBJ2-3; 9 bases agree with TRBD2. CDR3 length: 16 amino acids. V trimming: 3 bases; J trimming: 6 bases; junction bases outside the gene matches: 11. Per the germline V gene, CDR1 is SGHRS and CDR2 is YFSETQ. In nucleotides, the CDR3 is TGCGCCAGCAGCTCCATCACAGGCGGGAGGGCTGATACGCAGTATTTT. It is translated as CASSSITGGRADTQYF. The full variable domain, completed using reference TRBV5-1 and TRBJ2-3, is KAGVTQTPRYLIKTRGQQVTLSCSPISGHRSVSWYQQTPGQGLQFLFEYFSETQRNKGNFPGRFSGRQFSNSRSEMNVSTLELGDSALYLCASSSITGGRADTQYFGPGTRLTVL.

This chain uses TRBV5-4 with TRBJ2-5; 9 positions agree with TRBD2. CDR1 and CDR2 (germline): SGHNT, YYREEE (reference sequence). The J segment lost 5 bases and the V segment lost 4 bases, leaving 6 bases of the junction unmatched. The CDR3 consists of 14 residues. This CDR3 is CASSHAGGPETQYF. The CDR3 coding sequence is TGTGCCAGCAGCCATGCGGGGGGGCCGGAGACCCAGTACTTC.

This clone was counted at least ten times. The genes are TRBV10-2 and TRBJ1-1; D is unresolved. Trimming pared 1 base from V and 6 bases from J, leaving 12 bases between. Germline values: CDR1 WSHSY, CDR2 SAAADI. The CDR3 loop spans 14 amino acids. The CDR3 DNA reads TGCGCCAGCAGTGAGTTGGAAAGGGAGGCTGAAGCTTTCTTT. Translated: CASSELEREAEAFF.

This clone was detected only a few times. The J gene is TRBJ2-4, the V gene TRBV5-8; possibly TRBD2 for D (5 bases). This CDR3 spans 16 amino acids. In germline, CDR1 is SGHTS, CDR2 YDEGEE. V gave up 2 bases and J gave up 0 bases, with 12 bases separating them. CDR3 nucleotide sequence: TGTGCCAGCAGCTTTGGAGGAGACCTAGCCAAAAACATTCAGTACTTC. Protein product: CASSFGGDLAKNIQYF.

The chain couples TRBV28 to TRBJ2-7; the match to TRBD1 covers 9 bases. The germline gives CDR1 MDHEN, CDR2 SYDVKM. The J segment lost 4 bases and the V segment lost 8 bases, leaving 6 bases of the junction unmatched. This CDR3 is 13 amino acids long. The CDR3 here is CASHSGQGYEQYF. CDR3 DNA: TGTGCCAGCCACAGTGGACAGGGGTACGAGCAGTACTTC.

In its sample, this clone was seen a few times. This sequence joins TRBV4-3 and TRBJ2-1; 11 bases agree with TRBD2. Germline lookup yields CDR1 LGHNA and CDR2 YSLEER. Losses at the gene ends were 0 bases for V and 15 bases for J; bases not matched to a gene: 10. The CDR3 spans 15 residues. The DNA of the CDR3 is TGCGCCAGCAGCCAAGACCCTACTAGCGGGAGAAGGCTGTTCTTC. Translation gives CASSQDPTSGRRLFF.

The chain carries TRBV7-2 and TRBJ2-7, with D perhaps matching TRBD1 (6 bases). Trimming removed 4 bases at V and 5 bases at J, with 12 bases between. Per the germline V gene, CDR1 is SGHTA and CDR2 is FQGNSA. The CDR3 contains 13 residues. The CDR3 here is CASSSFTGNEQYF. The CDR3 DNA follows: TGTGCCAGCAGCTCATTTACAGGGAACGAGCAGTACTTC. The complete variable domain, with remaining parts taken from reference TRBV7-2 and TRBJ2-7, reads GAGVSQSPSNKVTEKGKDVELRCDPISGHTALYWYRQSLGQGLEFLIYFQGNSAPDKSGLPSDRFSAERTGGSVSTLTIQRTQQEDSAVYLCASSSFTGNEQYFGPGTRLTVT.